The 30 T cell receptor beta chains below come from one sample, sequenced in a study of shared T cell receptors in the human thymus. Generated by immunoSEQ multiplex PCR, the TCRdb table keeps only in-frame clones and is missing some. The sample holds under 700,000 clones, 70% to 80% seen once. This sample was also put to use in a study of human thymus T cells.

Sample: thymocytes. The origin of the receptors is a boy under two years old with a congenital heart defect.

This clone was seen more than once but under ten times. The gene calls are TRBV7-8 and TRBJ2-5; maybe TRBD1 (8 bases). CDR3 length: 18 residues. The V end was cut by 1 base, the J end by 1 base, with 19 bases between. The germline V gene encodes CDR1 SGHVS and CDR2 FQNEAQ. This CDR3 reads CASSLEGRETGAQETQYF. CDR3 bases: TGTGCCAGCAGCTTAGAGGGGAGGGAGACAGGGGCCCAAGAGACCCAGTACTTC.

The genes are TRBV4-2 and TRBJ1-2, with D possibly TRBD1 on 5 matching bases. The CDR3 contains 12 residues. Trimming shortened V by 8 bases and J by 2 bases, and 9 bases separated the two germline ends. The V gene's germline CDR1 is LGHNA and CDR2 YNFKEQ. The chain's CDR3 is CASGDLNYGYTF. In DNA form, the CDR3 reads TGTGCCAGCGGGGACTTGAACTATGGCTACACCTTC.

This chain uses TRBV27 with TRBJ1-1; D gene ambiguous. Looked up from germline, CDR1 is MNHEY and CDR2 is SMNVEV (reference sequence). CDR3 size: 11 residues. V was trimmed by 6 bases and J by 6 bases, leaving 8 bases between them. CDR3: CASRARSEAFF. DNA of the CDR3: TGTGCCAGCAGAGCCCGGTCTGAAGCTTTCTTT.

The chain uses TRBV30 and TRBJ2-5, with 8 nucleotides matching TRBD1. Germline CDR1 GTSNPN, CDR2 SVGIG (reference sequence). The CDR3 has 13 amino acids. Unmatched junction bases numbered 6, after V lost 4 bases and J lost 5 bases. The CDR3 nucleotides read TGTGCCTGGACCCGGACAGGGCTGGAGACCCAGTACTTC. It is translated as CAWTRTGLETQYF.

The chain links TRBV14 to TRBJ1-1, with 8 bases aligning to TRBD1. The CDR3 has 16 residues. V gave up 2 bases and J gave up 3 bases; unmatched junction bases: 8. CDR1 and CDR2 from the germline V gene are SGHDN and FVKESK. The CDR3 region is CASSQPGRGRHTEAFF. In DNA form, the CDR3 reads TGTGCCAGCAGCCAACCGGGCAGGGGGCGTCACACTGAAGCTTTCTTT.

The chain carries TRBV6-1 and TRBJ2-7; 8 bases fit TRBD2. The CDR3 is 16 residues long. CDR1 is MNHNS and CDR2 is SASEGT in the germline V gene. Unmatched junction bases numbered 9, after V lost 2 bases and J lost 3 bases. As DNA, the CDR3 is TGTGCCAGCAGTGAACCCGGGAGCGGGAGAGGCTACGAGCAGTACTTC. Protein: CASSEPGSGRGYEQYF.

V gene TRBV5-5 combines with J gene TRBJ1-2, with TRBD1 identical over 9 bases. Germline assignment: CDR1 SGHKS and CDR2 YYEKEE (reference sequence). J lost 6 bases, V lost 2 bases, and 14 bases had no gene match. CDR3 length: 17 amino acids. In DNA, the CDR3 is TGTGCCAGCAGCTTCCCCTTTACGGACAGGGGATGGCATGGCTACACCTTC. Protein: CASSFPFTDRGWHGYTF.

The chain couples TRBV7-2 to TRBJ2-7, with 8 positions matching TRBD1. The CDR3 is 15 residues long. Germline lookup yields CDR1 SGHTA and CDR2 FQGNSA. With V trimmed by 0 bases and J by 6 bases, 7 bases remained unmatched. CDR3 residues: CASSLARTGTGEQYF. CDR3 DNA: TGTGCCAGCAGCTTAGCGAGGACAGGGACGGGCGAGCAGTACTTC.

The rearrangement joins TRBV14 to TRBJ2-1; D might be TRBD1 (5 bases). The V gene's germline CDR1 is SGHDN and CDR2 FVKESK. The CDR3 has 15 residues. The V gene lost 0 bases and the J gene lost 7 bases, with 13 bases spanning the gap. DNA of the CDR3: TGTGCCAGCAGCCAAGATACCCAGGGTAGAAATGAGCAGTTCTTC. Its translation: CASSQDTQGRNEQFF.

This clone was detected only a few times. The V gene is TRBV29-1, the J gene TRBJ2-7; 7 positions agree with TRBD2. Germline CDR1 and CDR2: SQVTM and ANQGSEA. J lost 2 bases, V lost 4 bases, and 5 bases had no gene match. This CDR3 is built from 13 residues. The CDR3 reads CSVGLAVTYEQYF. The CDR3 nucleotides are TGCAGCGTTGGGCTAGCGGTCACCTACGAGCAGTACTTC.

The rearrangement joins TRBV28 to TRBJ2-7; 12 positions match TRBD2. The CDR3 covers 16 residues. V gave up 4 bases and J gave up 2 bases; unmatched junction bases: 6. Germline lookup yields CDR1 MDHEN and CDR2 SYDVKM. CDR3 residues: CASSWGTSGHPYEQYF. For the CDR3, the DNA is TGTGCCAGCAGTTGGGGGACTAGCGGGCACCCCTACGAGCAGTACTTC.

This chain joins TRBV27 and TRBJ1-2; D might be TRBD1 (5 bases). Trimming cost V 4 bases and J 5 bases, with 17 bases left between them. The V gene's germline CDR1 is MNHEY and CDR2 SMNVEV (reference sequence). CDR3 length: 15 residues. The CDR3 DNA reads TGTGCCAGCAGTTCCCTCCTCTCAGGGTCGTATGGCTACACCTTC. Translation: CASSSLLSGSYGYTF.

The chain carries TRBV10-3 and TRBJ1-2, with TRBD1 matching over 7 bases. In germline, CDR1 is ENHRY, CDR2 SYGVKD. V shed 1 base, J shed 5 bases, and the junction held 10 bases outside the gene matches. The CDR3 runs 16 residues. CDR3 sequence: CAISEFPRGQDYGYTF. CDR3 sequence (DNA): TGTGCCATCAGTGAGTTCCCGAGGGGGCAAGATTATGGCTACACCTTC.

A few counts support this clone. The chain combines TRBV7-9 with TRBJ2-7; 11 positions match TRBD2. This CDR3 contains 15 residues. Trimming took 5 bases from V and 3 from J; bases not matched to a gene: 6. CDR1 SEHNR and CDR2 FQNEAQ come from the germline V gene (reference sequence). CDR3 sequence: CASSPPGTSGYEQYF. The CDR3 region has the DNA TGTGCCAGCAGCCCACCCGGGACTAGCGGCTACGAGCAGTACTTC.

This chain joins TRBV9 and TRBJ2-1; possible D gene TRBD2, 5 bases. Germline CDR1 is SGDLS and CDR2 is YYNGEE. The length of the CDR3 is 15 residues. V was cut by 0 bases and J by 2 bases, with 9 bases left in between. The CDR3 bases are TGTGCCAGCAGCGTAGGGGGTAGCGCCTACAATGAGCAGTTCTTC. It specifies CASSVGGSAYNEQFF. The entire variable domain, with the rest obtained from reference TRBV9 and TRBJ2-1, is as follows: DSGVTQTPKHLITATGQRVTLRCSPRSGDLSVYWYQQSLDQGLQFLIQYYNGEERAKGNILERFSAQQFPDLHSELNLSSLELGDSALYFCASSVGGSAYNEQFFGPGTRLTVL.

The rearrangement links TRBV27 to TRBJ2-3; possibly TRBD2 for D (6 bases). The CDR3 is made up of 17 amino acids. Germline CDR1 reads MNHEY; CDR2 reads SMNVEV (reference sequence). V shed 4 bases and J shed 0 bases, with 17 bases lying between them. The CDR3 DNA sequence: TGTGCCAGCAGTTCATTCACCCTAGCGCGTAGCACAGATACGCAGTATTTT. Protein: CASSSFTLARSTDTQYF.

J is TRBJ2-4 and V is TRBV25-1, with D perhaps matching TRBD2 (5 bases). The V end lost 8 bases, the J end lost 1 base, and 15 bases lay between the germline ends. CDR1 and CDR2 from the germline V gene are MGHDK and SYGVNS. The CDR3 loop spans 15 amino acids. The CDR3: CASSFLSGAKNIQYF. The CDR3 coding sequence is TGTGCCAGCTCCTTTCTATCGGGGGCCAAAAACATTCAGTACTTC.

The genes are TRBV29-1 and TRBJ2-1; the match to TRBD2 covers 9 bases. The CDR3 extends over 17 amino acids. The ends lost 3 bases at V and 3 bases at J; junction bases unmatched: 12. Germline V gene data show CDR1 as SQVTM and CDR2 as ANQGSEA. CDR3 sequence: CSVESVCGRGNYNEQFF. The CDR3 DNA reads TGCAGCGTTGAGAGCGTTTGCGGGAGGGGGAACTACAATGAGCAGTTCTTC.

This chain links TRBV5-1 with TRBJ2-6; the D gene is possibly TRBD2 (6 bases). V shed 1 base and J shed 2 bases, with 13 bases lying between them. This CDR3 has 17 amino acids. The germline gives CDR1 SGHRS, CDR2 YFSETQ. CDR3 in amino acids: CASSLLRGKPGANVLTF. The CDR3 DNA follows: TGCGCCAGCAGCTTGTTGCGGGGCAAACCTGGGGCCAACGTCCTGACTTTC. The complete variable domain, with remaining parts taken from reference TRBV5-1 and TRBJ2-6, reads KAGVTQTPRYLIKTRGQQVTLSCSPISGHRSVSWYQQTPGQGLQFLFEYFSETQRNKGNFPGRFSGRQFSNSRSEMNVSTLELGDSALYLCASSLLRGKPGANVLTFGAGSRLTVL.

CDR3 DNA: TGTGCCAGCAGTGAAGCGCTTCGGGGGGCTGGAAACACCATATATTTT. Translating gives CASSEALRGAGNTIYF. The rearrangement joins TRBV2 to TRBJ1-3; weak D call: TRBD1 (5 bases). This CDR3 region has 16 residues. CDR1 is SNHLY and CDR2 is FYNNEI in the germline V gene. V was clipped by 0 bases and J by 2 bases, with 11 bases between them.

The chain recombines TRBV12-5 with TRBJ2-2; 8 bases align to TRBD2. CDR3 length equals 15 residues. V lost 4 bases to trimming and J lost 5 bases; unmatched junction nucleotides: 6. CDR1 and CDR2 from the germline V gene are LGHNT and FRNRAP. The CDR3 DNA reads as TGTGCTAGTGGTTGTCGGCGGGAGGAGACCGGGGAGCTGTTTTTT. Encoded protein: CASGCRREETGELFF.

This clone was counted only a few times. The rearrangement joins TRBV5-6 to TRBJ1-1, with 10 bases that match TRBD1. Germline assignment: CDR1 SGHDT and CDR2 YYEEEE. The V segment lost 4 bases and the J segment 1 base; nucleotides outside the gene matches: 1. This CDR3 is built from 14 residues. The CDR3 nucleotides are TGTGCCAGCAGCCGGGACAGGGGGAACACTGAAGCTTTCTTT. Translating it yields CASSRDRGNTEAFF.

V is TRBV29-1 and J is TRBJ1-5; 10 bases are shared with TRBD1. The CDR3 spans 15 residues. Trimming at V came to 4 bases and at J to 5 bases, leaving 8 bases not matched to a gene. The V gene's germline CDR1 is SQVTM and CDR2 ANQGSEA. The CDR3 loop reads CSVAERTGGDQPQHF. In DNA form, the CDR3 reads TGCAGCGTTGCTGAAAGGACAGGGGGGGATCAGCCCCAGCATTTT.

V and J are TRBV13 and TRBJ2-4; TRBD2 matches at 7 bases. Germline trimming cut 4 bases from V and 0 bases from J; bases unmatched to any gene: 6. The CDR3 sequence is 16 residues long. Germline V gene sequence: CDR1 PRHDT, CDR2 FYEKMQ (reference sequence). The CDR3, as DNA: TGTGCCAGCAGCTGGCTAGCGGCGTTAGCCAAAAACATTCAGTACTTC. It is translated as CASSWLAALAKNIQYF.

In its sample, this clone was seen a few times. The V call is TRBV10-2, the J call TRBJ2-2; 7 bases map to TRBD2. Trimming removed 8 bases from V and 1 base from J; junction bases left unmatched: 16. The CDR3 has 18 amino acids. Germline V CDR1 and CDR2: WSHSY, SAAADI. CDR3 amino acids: CASPPGLPRVRNTGELFF. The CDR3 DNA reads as TGCGCCAGCCCTCCGGGACTACCTCGGGTGAGGAACACCGGGGAGCTGTTTTTT.

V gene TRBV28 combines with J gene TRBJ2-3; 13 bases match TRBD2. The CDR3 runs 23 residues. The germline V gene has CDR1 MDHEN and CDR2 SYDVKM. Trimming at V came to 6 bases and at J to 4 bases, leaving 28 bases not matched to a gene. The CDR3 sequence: CASRTQGQGVTSGRAPFADTQYF. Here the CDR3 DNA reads TGTGCCAGCAGGACGCAGGGACAGGGGGTAACTAGCGGGAGGGCCCCGTTCGCAGATACGCAGTATTTT.

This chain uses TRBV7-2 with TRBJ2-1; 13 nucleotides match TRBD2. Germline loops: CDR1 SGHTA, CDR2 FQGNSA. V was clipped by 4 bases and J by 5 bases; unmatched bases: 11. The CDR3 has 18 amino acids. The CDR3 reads CASSSTSGRARADNEQFF. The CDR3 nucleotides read TGTGCCAGCAGCTCTACTAGCGGGAGGGCCAGGGCCGACAATGAGCAGTTCTTC.

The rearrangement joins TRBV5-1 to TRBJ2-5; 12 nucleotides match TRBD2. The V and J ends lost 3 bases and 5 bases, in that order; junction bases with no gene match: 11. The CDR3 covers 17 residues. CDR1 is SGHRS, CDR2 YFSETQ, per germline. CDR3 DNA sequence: TGCGCCAGCAGCTACTGGACTAGCGGGAAAGGTTGGGAGACCCAGTACTTC. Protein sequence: CASSYWTSGKGWETQYF.

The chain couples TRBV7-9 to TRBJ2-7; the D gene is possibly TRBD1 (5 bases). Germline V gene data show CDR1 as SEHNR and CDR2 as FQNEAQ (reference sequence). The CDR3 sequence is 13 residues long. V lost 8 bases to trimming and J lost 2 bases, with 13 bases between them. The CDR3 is CASWGRPTYEQYF. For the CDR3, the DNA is TGTGCCAGCTGGGGCAGGCCAACCTACGAGCAGTACTTC.

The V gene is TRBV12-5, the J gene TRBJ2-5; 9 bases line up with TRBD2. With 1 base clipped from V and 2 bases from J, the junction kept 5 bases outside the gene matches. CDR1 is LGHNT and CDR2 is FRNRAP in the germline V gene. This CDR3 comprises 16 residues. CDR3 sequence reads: CASGLATSGFQETQYF. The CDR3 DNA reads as TGTGCTAGTGGTTTGGCGACTAGCGGATTTCAAGAGACCCAGTACTTC.